This T cell receptor (beta chain) is from a study of shared clonotypes between healthy human individuals. The study's findings and limits: Across subsets, estimated richness was generally greater for naive than for memory populations. The study found roughly 5% of naive CD4 clonotypes shared across several donors.

CD4+ cells yielded CD45RA+ naive and CD45RA-negative memory subsets. Of note for this clone: Its antigen remains unknown.

Deep was the level used in running the assay. Sequencing was performed with immunoSEQ multiplex PCR; in TCRdb, only in-frame clones are kept and a portion is missing. Among 2.3 million or so clones listed, 93% were seen once. Trimming removed 4 bases from V and 2 bases from J, with 15 bases in between. The CDR3 is 16 amino acids. Germline V gene data show CDR1 as KGHSH and CDR2 as LQKENI. The TCR originated in a man aged 18 to 30 in good health. Some clones in this sample may be carry-over from other donors' samples. V usage is TRBV18 and J usage is TRBJ2-1; a possible D gene is TRBD2 (6 bases). The source material was naive CD4+ T cells from PBMCs. Subset here: CD45RA+ positively selected. The CDR3 coding sequence is TGTGCCAGCTCACTCATGGGTAGCGGTACCTACAATGAGCAGTTCTTC. This sequence encodes CASSLMGSGTYNEQFF.